This is a list of T cell receptor beta chains from one sample in a study of blood T cell repertoires in COVID-19. TCRdb's table, derived via immunoSEQ multiplex PCR, lists solely in-frame clones and lacks some. Of roughly 220,000 clones listed, approximately 80% are singletons. The sample taken for sequencing was peripheral blood. Every receptor here comes from an older woman who had recovered from COVID-19. CDR3s include the opening cysteine and the closing phenylalanine or tryptophan. A D gene is named only where the DNA matches it firmly. Rows may omit the clone size; those that give it use once, few, many or a size class.

CDR3 DNA: TGTGCCAGCAGCTTAGGACTCGCGGGGCAGCCCCAGCATTTT
CDR3 protein: CASSLGLAGQPQHF
J gene: TRBJ1-5
V gene: TRBV13
D gene: -
clone size: -

CDR3 DNA: TGTGCCAGCAGCCCCGGGACAGACTATGGCTACACCTTC
CDR3 protein: CASSPGTDYGYTF
J gene: TRBJ1-2
V gene: TRBV12-3/TRBV12-4
D gene: TRBD1
clone size: -

CDR3 DNA: TGCGCCAGCAGCCCACACCCCAGGAAGTCCACTGAAGCTTTCTTT
CDR3 protein: CASSPHPRKSTEAFF
J gene: TRBJ1-1
V gene: TRBV4-3
D gene: -
clone size: -

CDR3 DNA: TGCGCCAGCAGCGCCCTGGGACAGGGAACTGGAAACACCATATATTTT
CDR3 protein: CASSALGQGTGNTIYF
J gene: TRBJ1-3
V gene: TRBV5-1
D gene: TRBD1
clone size: -

CDR3 DNA: TGTGCCAGTAGTTACAGGGATAATTCACCCCTCCACTTT
CDR3 protein: CASSYRDNSPLHF
J gene: TRBJ1-6
V gene: TRBV19
D gene: -
clone size: -

CDR3 DNA: TGTGCCAGCAGCACCACAGGGGCCCATTACAATGAGCAGTTCTTC
CDR3 protein: CASSTTGAHYNEQFF
J gene: TRBJ2-1
V gene: TRBV9
D gene: TRBD1
clone size: -

CDR3 DNA: TGTGCCAGCAGTTTCGGGACAGATGATGAAAAACTGTTTTTT
CDR3 protein: CASSFGTDDEKLFF
J gene: TRBJ1-4
V gene: TRBV14
D gene: TRBD1
clone size: -

CDR3 DNA: TGTGCCAGCAGCTTGGGCGTGACAGCTTCCTTTGGCTACACCTTC
CDR3 protein: CASSLGVTASFGYTF
J gene: TRBJ1-2
V gene: TRBV5-6
D gene: -
clone size: -

CDR3 DNA: TGTGCCAGCAGCTTAGCGGGACTACGATACCAAGAGACCCAGTACTTC
CDR3 protein: CASSLAGLRYQETQYF
J gene: TRBJ2-5
V gene: TRBV7-2
D gene: TRBD2
clone size: -

CDR3 DNA: TGTGCCAGCAGCTTAACCCGATCACAGGGGGATACGTACTTC
CDR3 protein: CASSLTRSQGDTYF
J gene: TRBJ2-7
V gene: TRBV5-8
D gene: TRBD1
clone size: few

CDR3 DNA: TGCAGTGCTAGTTTGGGCGGGGGCTCGGACAATGAGCAGTTCTTC
CDR3 protein: CSASLGGGSDNEQFF
J gene: TRBJ2-1
V gene: TRBV20-1
D gene: -
clone size: -

CDR3 DNA: TGTGCCAGCAGCTTGCTGTTAGCTAACTATGGCTACACCTTC
CDR3 protein: CASSLLLANYGYTF
J gene: TRBJ1-2
V gene: TRBV5-5
D gene: -
clone size: -

CDR3 DNA: TGTGCCAGCAAGATTAGCGGGAAGAACACCGGGGAGCTGTTTTTT
CDR3 protein: CASKISGKNTGELFF
J gene: TRBJ2-2
V gene: TRBV3-1/TRBV3-2
D gene: TRBD2
clone size: once

CDR3 DNA: TGTGCCAGCAGTTACGCGGGTCACTGGGAATGGGAGACCCAGTACTTC
CDR3 protein: CASSYAGHWEWETQYF
J gene: TRBJ2-5
V gene: TRBV6-5
D gene: -
clone size: -

CDR3 DNA: TGCAGCGTTGCCGTTACAGGGGTAGAGAACAATGAGCAGTTCTTC
CDR3 protein: CSVAVTGVENNEQFF
J gene: TRBJ2-1
V gene: TRBV29-1
D gene: TRBD1
clone size: -

CDR3 DNA: TGTGCCAGCAGTGAAGGATCAGGGCCGAACACTGAAGCTTTCTTT
CDR3 protein: CASSEGSGPNTEAFF
J gene: TRBJ1-1
V gene: TRBV2
D gene: -
clone size: -

CDR3 DNA: TGTGCCTGGAGTGAACAGGGGGACACTGAAGCTTTCTTT
CDR3 protein: CAWSEQGDTEAFF
J gene: TRBJ1-1
V gene: TRBV30
D gene: TRBD1
clone size: once

CDR3 DNA: TGTGCCAGCAGCTTAATGCAGTTCGGGGAGCTGTTTTTT
CDR3 protein: CASSLMQFGELFF
J gene: TRBJ2-2
V gene: TRBV7-3
D gene: -
clone size: few

CDR3 DNA: TGTGCCAGCACCAAAACTCGACAGCGATCTGAAGCTTTCTTT
CDR3 protein: CASTKTRQRSEAFF
J gene: TRBJ1-1
V gene: TRBV7-8
D gene: -
clone size: -

CDR3 DNA: TGTGCCAGTAGTATAGTCGGCGGGGGGTACCAAGAGACCCAGTACTTC
CDR3 protein: CASSIVGGGYQETQYF
J gene: TRBJ2-5
V gene: TRBV19
D gene: TRBD2
clone size: -

CDR3 DNA: TGCGCCAGCAAAGACACCGACAATGAGCAGTTCTTC
CDR3 protein: CASKDTDNEQFF
J gene: TRBJ2-1
V gene: TRBV5-1
D gene: -
clone size: -

CDR3 DNA: TGCGCCAGCAGCCAAGGTCTATGGGCCAAGGTAGATACGCAGTATTTT
CDR3 protein: CASSQGLWAKVDTQYF
J gene: TRBJ2-3
V gene: TRBV4-1
D gene: -
clone size: -

CDR3 DNA: TGTGCCAGCAGCTTAATTCTCCGGGACAGTAGCTCCTACGAGCAGTACTTC
CDR3 protein: CASSLILRDSSSYEQYF
J gene: TRBJ2-7
V gene: TRBV7-8
D gene: TRBD1
clone size: -

CDR3 DNA: TGTGCCAGCAGCGGTGACAGGGCTGGCAATCAGCCCCAGCATTTT
CDR3 protein: CASSGDRAGNQPQHF
J gene: TRBJ1-5
V gene: TRBV6-5
D gene: TRBD1
clone size: -

CDR3 DNA: TGTGCCAGCAGTACCGATGCCGCGGGGGGGGCAAATGAGCAGTTCTTC
CDR3 protein: CASSTDAAGGANEQFF
J gene: TRBJ2-1
V gene: TRBV27
D gene: TRBD2
clone size: once

CDR3 DNA: TGCGCCAGCAGCTTATCGACACCAGCTAACTATGGCTACACCTTC
CDR3 protein: CASSLSTPANYGYTF
J gene: TRBJ1-2
V gene: TRBV5-1
D gene: -
clone size: -

CDR3 DNA: TGCGCCAGCAGCCAAGAAGTGACAGGGACGGGGGGAAACACCATATATTTT
CDR3 protein: CASSQEVTGTGGNTIYF
J gene: TRBJ1-3
V gene: TRBV4-3
D gene: TRBD1
clone size: few

CDR3 DNA: TGTGCCAGCAGCCCAGGGGATTCACCCCTCCACTTT
CDR3 protein: CASSPGDSPLHF
J gene: TRBJ1-6
V gene: TRBV3-1/TRBV3-2
D gene: -
clone size: once

CDR3 DNA: TGTGCCAGCAGCGCGCGGGGACAGGCCACAGATACGCAGTATTTT
CDR3 protein: CASSARGQATDTQYF
J gene: TRBJ2-3
V gene: TRBV9
D gene: TRBD1
clone size: -

CDR3 DNA: TGCGCCAGCAGTGATGGACTCGACACAGATACGCAGTATTTT
CDR3 protein: CASSDGLDTDTQYF
J gene: TRBJ2-3
V gene: TRBV10-2
D gene: -
clone size: -

CDR3 DNA: TGTGCCAGCAGCCAAGGTACAGGGGGCAACTATGGCTACACCTTC
CDR3 protein: CASSQGTGGNYGYTF
J gene: TRBJ1-2
V gene: TRBV3-1/TRBV3-2
D gene: TRBD1
clone size: -

CDR3 DNA: TGCGCCAGCAGCCAACCAGGGGGGCGCAGGGGCGGCGAGCAGTACTTC
CDR3 protein: CASSQPGGRRGGEQYF
J gene: TRBJ2-7
V gene: TRBV4-1
D gene: -
clone size: -

CDR3 DNA: TGTGCCAGCAGCCCACAGCCGGGGGACAATGAGCAGTTCTTC
CDR3 protein: CASSPQPGDNEQFF
J gene: TRBJ2-1
V gene: TRBV5-4
D gene: -
clone size: -

CDR3 DNA: TGTGCCAGCAGTGTCGGGGAGGGGACTGAAGCTTTCTTT
CDR3 protein: CASSVGEGTEAFF
J gene: TRBJ1-1
V gene: TRBV6-4
D gene: -
clone size: few

CDR3 DNA: TGTGCCAGCAGCGGCGGCGCGAGACTAACGAAAGAGACCCAGTACTTC
CDR3 protein: CASSGGARLTKETQYF
J gene: TRBJ2-5
V gene: TRBV7-3
D gene: -
clone size: -

CDR3 DNA: TGTGCCAGCAGGCCGGACAGGGAGGCCTACGAGCAGTACTTC
CDR3 protein: CASRPDREAYEQYF
J gene: TRBJ2-7
V gene: TRBV19
D gene: TRBD1
clone size: once

CDR3 DNA: TGTGCCAGCAGCTTAGGGTTCGGCCAAGAGACCCAGTACTTC
CDR3 protein: CASSLGFGQETQYF
J gene: TRBJ2-5
V gene: TRBV7-2
D gene: -
clone size: -

CDR3 DNA: TGTGCCAGCAGCGTCAGGGGCGATCAGCCCCAGCATTTT
CDR3 protein: CASSVRGDQPQHF
J gene: TRBJ1-5
V gene: TRBV7-2
D gene: -
clone size: many

CDR3 DNA: TGCGCCAGCAGCCCACGCGGGGATTTTAACACTGAAGCTTTCTTT
CDR3 protein: CASSPRGDFNTEAFF
J gene: TRBJ1-1
V gene: TRBV5-1
D gene: -
clone size: -

CDR3 DNA: TGTGCCAGCAGCCACCCCGGGCGGGGCGAGGGTGGCTACACCTTC
CDR3 protein: CASSHPGRGEGGYTF
J gene: TRBJ1-2
V gene: TRBV4-2
D gene: -
clone size: -

CDR3 DNA: TGTGCCAGCAGTTACTCAGGAGGGTCTGGAAACACCATATATTTT
CDR3 protein: CASSYSGGSGNTIYF
J gene: TRBJ1-3
V gene: TRBV6-5
D gene: -
clone size: many

CDR3 DNA: TGTGCCAGCAGCCAAGATCGCGGGGGCGAGTTCTTC
CDR3 protein: CASSQDRGGEFF
J gene: TRBJ2-1
V gene: TRBV3-1/TRBV3-2
D gene: -
clone size: -

CDR3 DNA: TGTGCCAGCAGGAGGACGGCAGGGTCTAGCTATGGCTACACCTTC
CDR3 protein: CASRRTAGSSYGYTF
J gene: TRBJ1-2
V gene: TRBV6-5
D gene: -
clone size: -

CDR3 DNA: TGTGCCAGCAGCGGCCGGGACACGTTCACTGAAGCTTTCTTT
CDR3 protein: CASSGRDTFTEAFF
J gene: TRBJ1-1
V gene: TRBV5-4
D gene: -
clone size: few

CDR3 DNA: TGTGCCAGCTCACCGACAGGGTGGCAGCCCCAGCATTTT
CDR3 protein: CASSPTGWQPQHF
J gene: TRBJ1-5
V gene: TRBV18
D gene: TRBD1
clone size: once

CDR3 DNA: TGTGCCAGCAGCTTGGGCAGCAATCAGCCCCAGCATTTT
CDR3 protein: CASSLGSNQPQHF
J gene: TRBJ1-5
V gene: TRBV11-2
D gene: -
clone size: -

CDR3 DNA: TGTGCCAGCAGTTACCATGTTCCAGGGACAGGCGCTGAAGCTTTCTTT
CDR3 protein: CASSYHVPGTGAEAFF
J gene: TRBJ1-1
V gene: TRBV6-5
D gene: TRBD1
clone size: -

CDR3 DNA: TGTGCCAGCAGTTTAATCTACAGGGGGGATCAGCCCCAGCATTTT
CDR3 protein: CASSLIYRGDQPQHF
J gene: TRBJ1-5
V gene: TRBV27
D gene: TRBD1
clone size: -

CDR3 DNA: TGTGCCAGCAGTGAACGAGAAAACACTGAAGCTTTCTTT
CDR3 protein: CASSERENTEAFF
J gene: TRBJ1-1
V gene: TRBV2
D gene: -
clone size: -

CDR3 DNA: TGTGCCAGCAGCTTCGGAGGGAACGAGCAGTACTTC
CDR3 protein: CASSFGGNEQYF
J gene: TRBJ2-7
V gene: TRBV11-2
D gene: -
clone size: -

CDR3 DNA: TGCGCCAGCAGCTTGGGACAGTCGTACGAGCAGTACTTC
CDR3 protein: CASSLGQSYEQYF
J gene: TRBJ2-7
V gene: TRBV5-1
D gene: -
clone size: -

CDR3 DNA: TGCGCCAGCAGCATACGGGAAAAGGGGGCAACTGAAGCTTTCTTT
CDR3 protein: CASSIREKGATEAFF
J gene: TRBJ1-1
V gene: TRBV5-1
D gene: TRBD1
clone size: -

CDR3 DNA: TGCGCCAGCAGCACGGGGGGACAGGGTCTTGAAAAACTGTTTTTT
CDR3 protein: CASSTGGQGLEKLFF
J gene: TRBJ1-4
V gene: TRBV5-1
D gene: TRBD1
clone size: -

CDR3 DNA: TGTGCCAGCCGACGGACAGGGGATAACTATGGCTACACCTTC
CDR3 protein: CASRRTGDNYGYTF
J gene: TRBJ1-2
V gene: TRBV25-1
D gene: TRBD1
clone size: -

CDR3 DNA: TGTGCCAGTAGTACGGGACACAGAGCTAACTATGGCTACACCTTC
CDR3 protein: CASSTGHRANYGYTF
J gene: TRBJ1-2
V gene: TRBV19
D gene: -
clone size: -

CDR3 DNA: TGTGCCAGCAGGCACAGGGTGAACACTGAAGCTTTCTTT
CDR3 protein: CASRHRVNTEAFF
J gene: TRBJ1-1
V gene: TRBV27
D gene: -
clone size: -

CDR3 DNA: TGCGCCAGCAGCTCTCACGGGGGGATGAACACCGGGGAGCTGTTTTTT
CDR3 protein: CASSSHGGMNTGELFF
J gene: TRBJ2-2
V gene: TRBV5-1
D gene: TRBD2
clone size: -

CDR3 DNA: TGCGCCAGCGGACTCCAGAGCTCTGGGGCCAACGTCCTGACTTTC
CDR3 protein: CASGLQSSGANVLTF
J gene: TRBJ2-6
V gene: TRBV5-1
D gene: -
clone size: -

CDR3 DNA: TGCAGCGTTGTTTACATAGTAGGGGTAAACACTGAAGCTTTCTTT
CDR3 protein: CSVVYIVGVNTEAFF
J gene: TRBJ1-1
V gene: TRBV29-1
D gene: -
clone size: -

CDR3 DNA: TGTGCCAGCAGTGAAGGACCGGGGACTGAAGCTTTCTTT
CDR3 protein: CASSEGPGTEAFF
J gene: TRBJ1-1
V gene: TRBV6-1
D gene: -
clone size: -